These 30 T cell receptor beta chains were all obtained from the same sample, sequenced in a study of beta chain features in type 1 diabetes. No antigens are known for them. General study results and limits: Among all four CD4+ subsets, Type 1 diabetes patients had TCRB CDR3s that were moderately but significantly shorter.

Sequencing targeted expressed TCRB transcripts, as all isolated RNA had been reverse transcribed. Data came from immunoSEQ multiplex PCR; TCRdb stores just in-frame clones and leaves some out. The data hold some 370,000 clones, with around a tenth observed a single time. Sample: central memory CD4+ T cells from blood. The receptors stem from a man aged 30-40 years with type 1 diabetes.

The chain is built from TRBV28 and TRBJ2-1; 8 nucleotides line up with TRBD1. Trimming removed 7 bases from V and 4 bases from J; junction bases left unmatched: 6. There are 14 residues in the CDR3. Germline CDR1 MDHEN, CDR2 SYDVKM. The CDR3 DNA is TGTGCCAGCACTGCAGGGGGCCGGTACAATGAGCAGTTCTTC. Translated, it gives CASTAGGRYNEQFF.

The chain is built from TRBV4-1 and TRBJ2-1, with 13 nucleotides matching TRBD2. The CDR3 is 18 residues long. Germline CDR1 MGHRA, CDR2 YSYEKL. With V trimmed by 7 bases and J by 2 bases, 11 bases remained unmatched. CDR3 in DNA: TGCGCCAGCACGGGTAGGGGACTAGCGGGAAACGCCTACAATGAGCAGTTCTTC. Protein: CASTGRGLAGNAYNEQFF.

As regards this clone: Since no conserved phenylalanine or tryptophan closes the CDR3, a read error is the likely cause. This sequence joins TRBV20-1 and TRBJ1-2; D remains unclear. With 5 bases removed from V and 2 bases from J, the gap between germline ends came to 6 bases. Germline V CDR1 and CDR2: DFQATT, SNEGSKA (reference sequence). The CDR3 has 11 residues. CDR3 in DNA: TGCAGTGCTCGTCTAAACTATGGCTACACCCTC. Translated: CSARLNYGYTL.

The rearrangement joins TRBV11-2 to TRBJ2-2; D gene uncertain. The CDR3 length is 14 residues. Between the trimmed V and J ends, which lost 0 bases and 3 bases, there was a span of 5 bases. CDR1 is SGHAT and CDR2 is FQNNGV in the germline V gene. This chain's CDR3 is CASSLDTYTGELFF. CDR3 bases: TGTGCCAGCAGCTTAGACACCTACACCGGGGAGCTGTTTTTT.

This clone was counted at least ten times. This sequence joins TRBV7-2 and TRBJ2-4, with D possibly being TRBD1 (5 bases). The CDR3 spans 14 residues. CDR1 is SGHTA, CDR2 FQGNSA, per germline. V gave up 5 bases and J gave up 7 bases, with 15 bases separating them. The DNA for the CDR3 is TGTGCCAGCAGCCCAGGGCGCGGCCAGAACATTCAGTACTTC. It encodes CASSPGRGQNIQYF. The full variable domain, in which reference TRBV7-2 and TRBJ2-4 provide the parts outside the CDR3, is GAGVSQSPSNKVTEKGKDVELRCDPISGHTALYWYRQSLGQGLEFLIYFQGNSAPDKSGLPSDRFSAERTGGSVSTLTIQRTQQEDSAVYLCASSPGRGQNIQYFGAGTRLSVL.

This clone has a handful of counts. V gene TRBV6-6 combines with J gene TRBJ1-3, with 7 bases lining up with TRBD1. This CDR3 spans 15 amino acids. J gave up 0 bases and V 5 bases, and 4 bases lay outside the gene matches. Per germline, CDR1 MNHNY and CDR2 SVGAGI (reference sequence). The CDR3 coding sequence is TGTGCCAGCAGTATGACAGGGCACTCTGGAAACACCATATATTTT. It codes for CASSMTGHSGNTIYF.

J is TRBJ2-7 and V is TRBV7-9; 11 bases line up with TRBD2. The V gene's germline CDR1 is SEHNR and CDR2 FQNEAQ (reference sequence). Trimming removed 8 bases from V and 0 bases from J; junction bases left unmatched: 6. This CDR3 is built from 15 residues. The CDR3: CASLGTSGNSYEQYF. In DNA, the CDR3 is TGTGCCAGCTTGGGGACTAGCGGAAACTCCTACGAGCAGTACTTC.

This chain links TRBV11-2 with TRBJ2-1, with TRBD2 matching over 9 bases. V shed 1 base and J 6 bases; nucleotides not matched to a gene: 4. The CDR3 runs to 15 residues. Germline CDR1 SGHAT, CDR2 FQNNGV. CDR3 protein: CASSLAGTSLNEQFF. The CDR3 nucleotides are TGTGCCAGCAGCTTAGCCGGGACTAGCCTCAATGAGCAGTTCTTC.

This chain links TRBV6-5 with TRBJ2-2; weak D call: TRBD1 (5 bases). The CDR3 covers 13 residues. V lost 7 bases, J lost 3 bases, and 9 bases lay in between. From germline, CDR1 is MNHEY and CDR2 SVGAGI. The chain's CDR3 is CASITRDTGELFF. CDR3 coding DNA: TGTGCCAGCATAACCAGGGACACCGGGGAGCTGTTTTTT.

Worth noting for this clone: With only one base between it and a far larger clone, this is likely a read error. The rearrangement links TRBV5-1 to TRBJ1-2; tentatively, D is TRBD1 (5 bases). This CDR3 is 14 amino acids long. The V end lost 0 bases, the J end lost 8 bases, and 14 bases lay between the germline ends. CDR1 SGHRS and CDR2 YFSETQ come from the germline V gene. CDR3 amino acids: CASSLVPGGGGYTF. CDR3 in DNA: TGCGCCAGCAGCTTGGTGCCTGGGGGAGGCGGCTACACCTTC. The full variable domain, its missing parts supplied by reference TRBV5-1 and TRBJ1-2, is KAGVTQTPRYLIKTRGQQVTLSCSPISGHRSVSWYQQTPGQGLQFLFEYFSETQRNKGNFPGRFSGRQFSNSRSEMNVSTLELGDSALYLCASSLVPGGGGYTFGSGTRLTVV.

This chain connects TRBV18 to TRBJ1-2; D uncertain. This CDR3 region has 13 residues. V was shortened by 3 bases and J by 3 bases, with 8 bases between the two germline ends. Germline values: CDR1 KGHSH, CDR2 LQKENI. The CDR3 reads CASSPRADYGYTF. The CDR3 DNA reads TGTGCCAGCTCACCCCGGGCCGACTATGGCTACACCTTC.

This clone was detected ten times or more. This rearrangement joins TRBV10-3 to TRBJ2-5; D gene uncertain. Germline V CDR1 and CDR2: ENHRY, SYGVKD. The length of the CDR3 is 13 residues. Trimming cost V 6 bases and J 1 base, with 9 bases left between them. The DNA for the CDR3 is TGTGCCATCAGCAACAGATCCCAAGAGACCCAGTACTTC. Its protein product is CAISNRSQETQYF.

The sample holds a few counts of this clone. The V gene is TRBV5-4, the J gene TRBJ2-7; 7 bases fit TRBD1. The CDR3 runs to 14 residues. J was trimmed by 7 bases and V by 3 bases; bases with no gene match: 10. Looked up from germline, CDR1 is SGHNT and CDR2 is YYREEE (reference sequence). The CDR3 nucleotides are TGTGCCAGCAGCTCCGGGACAGCCCCTTGGGAGCAGTACTTC. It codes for CASSSGTAPWEQYF.

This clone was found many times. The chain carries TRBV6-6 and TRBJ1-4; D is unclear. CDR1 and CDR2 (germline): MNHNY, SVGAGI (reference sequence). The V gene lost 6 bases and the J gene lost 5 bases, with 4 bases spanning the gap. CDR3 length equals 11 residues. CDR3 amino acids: CASSVNEKLFF. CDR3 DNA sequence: TGTGCCAGCAGCGTCAATGAAAAACTGTTTTTT.

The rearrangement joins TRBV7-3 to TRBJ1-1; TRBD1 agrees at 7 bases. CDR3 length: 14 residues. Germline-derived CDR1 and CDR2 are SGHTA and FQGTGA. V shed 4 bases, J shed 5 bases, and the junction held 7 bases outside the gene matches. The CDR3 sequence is CASSSQGQGTEAFF. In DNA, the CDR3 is TGTGCCAGCAGCTCACAGGGGCAAGGAACTGAAGCTTTCTTT.

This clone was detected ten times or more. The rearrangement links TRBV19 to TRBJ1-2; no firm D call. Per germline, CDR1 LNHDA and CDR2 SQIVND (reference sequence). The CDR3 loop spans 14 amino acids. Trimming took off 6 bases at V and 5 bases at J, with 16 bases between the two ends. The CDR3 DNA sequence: TGTGCCAGTAGCCTAAGGACGGAATTGTATGGCTACACCTTC. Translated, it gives CASSLRTELYGYTF.

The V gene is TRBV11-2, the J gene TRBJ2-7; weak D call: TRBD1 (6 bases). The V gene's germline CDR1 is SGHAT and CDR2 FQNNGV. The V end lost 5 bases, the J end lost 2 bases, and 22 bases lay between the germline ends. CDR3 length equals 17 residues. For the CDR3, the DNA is TGTGCCAGCAGCCCTGATCCGCCCGGGACACCACCCTACGAGCAGTACTTC. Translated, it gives CASSPDPPGTPPYEQYF. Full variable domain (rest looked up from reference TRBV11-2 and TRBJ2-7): EAGVAQSPRYKIIEKRQSVAFWCNPISGHATLYWYQQILGQGPKLLIQFQNNGVVDDSQLPKDRFSAERLKGVDSTLKIQPAKLEDSAVYLCASSPDPPGTPPYEQYFGPGTRLTVT.

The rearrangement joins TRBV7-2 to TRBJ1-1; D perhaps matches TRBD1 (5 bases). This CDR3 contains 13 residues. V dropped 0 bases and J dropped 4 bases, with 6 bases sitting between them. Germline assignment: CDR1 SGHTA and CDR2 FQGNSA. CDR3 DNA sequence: TGTGCCAGCAGCTTAGCAGGGGCCACTGAAGCTTTCTTT. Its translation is CASSLAGATEAFF.

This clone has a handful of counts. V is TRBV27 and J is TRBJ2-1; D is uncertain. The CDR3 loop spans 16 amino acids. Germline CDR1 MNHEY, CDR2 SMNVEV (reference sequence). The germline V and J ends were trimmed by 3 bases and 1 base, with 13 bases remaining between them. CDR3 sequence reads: CASSFVMTASYNEQFF. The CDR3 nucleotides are TGTGCCAGCAGTTTCGTAATGACGGCGTCCTACAATGAGCAGTTCTTC.

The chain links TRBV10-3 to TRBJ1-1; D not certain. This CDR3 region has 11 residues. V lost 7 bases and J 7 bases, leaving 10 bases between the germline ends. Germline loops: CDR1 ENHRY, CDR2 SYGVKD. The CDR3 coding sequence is TGTGCCATCAAGACTCAGGTTGAAGCTTTCTTT. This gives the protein CAIKTQVEAFF.

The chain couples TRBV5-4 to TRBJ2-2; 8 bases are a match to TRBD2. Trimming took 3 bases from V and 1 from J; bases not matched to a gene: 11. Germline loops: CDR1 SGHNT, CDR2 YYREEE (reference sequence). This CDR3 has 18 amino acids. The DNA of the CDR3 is TGTGCCAGCAGCTCGTCGATTAGCGGGACCTTGAACACCGGGGAGCTGTTTTTT. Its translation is CASSSSISGTLNTGELFF.

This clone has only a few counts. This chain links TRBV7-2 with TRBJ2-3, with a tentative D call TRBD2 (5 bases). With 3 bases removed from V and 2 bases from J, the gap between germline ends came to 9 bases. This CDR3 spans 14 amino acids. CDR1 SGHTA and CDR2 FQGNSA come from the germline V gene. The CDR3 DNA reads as TGTGCCAGCAGCTTCGGACTTCACACAGATACGCAGTATTTT. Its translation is CASSFGLHTDTQYF.

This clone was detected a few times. CDR3: CASSSRTGGNYGYTF. The DNA for the CDR3 is TGTGCCAGCAGCTCGCGGACAGGGGGGAACTATGGCTACACCTTC. J is TRBJ1-2 and V is TRBV5-5; TRBD1 matches at 10 bases. The ends lost 3 bases at V and 2 bases at J; junction bases unmatched: 4. The germline V gene encodes CDR1 SGHKS and CDR2 YYEKEE (reference sequence). CDR3 length equals 15 residues.

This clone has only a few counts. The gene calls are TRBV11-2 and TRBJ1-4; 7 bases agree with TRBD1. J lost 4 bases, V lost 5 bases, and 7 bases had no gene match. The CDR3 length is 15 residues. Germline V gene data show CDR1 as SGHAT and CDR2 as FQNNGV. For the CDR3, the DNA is TGTGCCAGCAGCCCGGGACAGACATATAATGAAAAACTGTTTTTT. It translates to CASSPGQTYNEKLFF.

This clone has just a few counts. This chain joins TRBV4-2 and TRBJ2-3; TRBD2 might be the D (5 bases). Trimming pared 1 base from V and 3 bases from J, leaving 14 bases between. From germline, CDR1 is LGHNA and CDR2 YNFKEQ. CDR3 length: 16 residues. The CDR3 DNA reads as TGTGCCAGCAGCCAAGGGCACTCCACGGGGACAGATACGCAGTATTTT. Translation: CASSQGHSTGTDTQYF.

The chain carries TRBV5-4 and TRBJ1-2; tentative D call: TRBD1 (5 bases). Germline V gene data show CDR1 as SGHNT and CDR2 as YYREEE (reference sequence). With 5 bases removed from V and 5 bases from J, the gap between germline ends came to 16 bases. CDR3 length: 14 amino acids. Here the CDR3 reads CASSLVGAAYGYTF. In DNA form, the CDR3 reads TGTGCCAGCAGTTTAGTAGGGGCCGCTTATGGCTACACCTTC.

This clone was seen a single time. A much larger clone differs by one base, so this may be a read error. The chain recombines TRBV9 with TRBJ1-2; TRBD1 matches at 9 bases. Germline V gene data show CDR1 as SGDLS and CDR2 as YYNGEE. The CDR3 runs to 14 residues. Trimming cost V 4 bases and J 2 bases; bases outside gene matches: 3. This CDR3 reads CASSPGQGNYGYTF. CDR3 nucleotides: TGTGCCAGCAGCCCCGGACAGGGGAACTATGGCTACACCTTC.

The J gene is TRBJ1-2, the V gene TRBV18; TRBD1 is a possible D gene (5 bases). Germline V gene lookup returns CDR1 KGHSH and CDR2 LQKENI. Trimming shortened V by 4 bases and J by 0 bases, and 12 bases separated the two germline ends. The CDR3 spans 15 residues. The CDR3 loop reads CASSRMDNSNYGYTF. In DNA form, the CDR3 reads TGTGCCAGCTCACGAATGGACAACTCTAACTATGGCTACACCTTC.

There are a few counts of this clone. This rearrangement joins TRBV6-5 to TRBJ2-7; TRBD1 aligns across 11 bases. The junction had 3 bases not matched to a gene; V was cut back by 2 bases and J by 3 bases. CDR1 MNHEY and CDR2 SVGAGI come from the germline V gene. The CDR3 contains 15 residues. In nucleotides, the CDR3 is TGTGCCAGCAGTTACCGGGGACAGGGGGTCTACGAGCAGTACTTC. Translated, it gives CASSYRGQGVYEQYF.

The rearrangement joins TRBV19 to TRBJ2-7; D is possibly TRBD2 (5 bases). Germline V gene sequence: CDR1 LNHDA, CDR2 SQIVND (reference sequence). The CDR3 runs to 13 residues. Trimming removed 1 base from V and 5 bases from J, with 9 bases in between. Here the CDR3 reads CASSIGGWDEQYF. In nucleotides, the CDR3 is TGTGCCAGTAGTATAGGAGGGTGGGACGAGCAGTACTTC.